The text below deals with one T cell receptor beta chain. The antigen remains unidentified. The entry originates in a study of cytomegalovirus exposure and HLA in healthy donors. Study overall: The Caucasian-associated ancestry cluster contained 81% of the roughly 370 genotyped donors.

The PCR used 60 Vbeta and 13 Jbeta primers. Measured with immunoSEQ multiplex PCR; TCRdb has only the in-frame clones, and not every one. The table lists 210,000 or so clones, over 65% of them singletons, with 0.63% in the top ten. Study-wide results and limits: 15,000 to 20,000 TCR beta sequences were associated with HLA alleles at 0.05 false discovery rate in a later analysis. The classifier, whose performance was assessed in both the original and validation cohorts, reportedly diagnosed cytomegalovirus status with high specificity and sensitivity.

The CDR3 contains 13 residues. V shed 3 bases and J shed 7 bases, with 9 bases lying between them. Germline CDR1 ENHRY, CDR2 SYGVKD. Sequences were obtained from PBMCs. The sequence was collected from a man younger than 35 in good health and CMV-seronegative. The V and J genes are TRBV10-3 and TRBJ2-2, with D maybe TRBD2 (6 bases). The CDR3 nucleotides are TGTGCCATCAGTGAATCGGGGGTCGGGGAGCTGTTTTTT. This codes for CAISESGVGELFF.